One TCR beta chain is described in this entry. Its recognized antigen is unknown. No base qualities exist here, and no much larger clone lies one base off it. Libraries were built with the immunoSEQ multiplex PCR assay. Not all clones reach the TCRdb copy of this immuneACCESS table, which keeps in-frame sequences only. Checked studies attribute under half of the gap to unresolved V genes and leave the rest unexplained. The sample table contains approximately 490,000 clones; only one count was recorded for approximately 80% of them. The ten largest account for about 0.012% of the sample. The entry originates in a study of shared T cell receptors in the human thymus (dated by TCRdb to the early 2020s). Regarding the study in general: The study examined how self-reactive, shared T-cell receptor alpha chains are generated in the human thymus.

These data also featured in a second study, about human thymus T cells. From the second report: Donors were immunologically healthy infants undergoing open corrective cardiac surgery for congenital heart defects in Finland. Thymus tissue was obtained as surgical resects removed during corrective cardiac surgery. Both the thymic and the peripheral blood repertoires appeared to show biased V and J gene segment usage. Highly overlapping thymic TCR repertoires among unrelated individuals were reported in the related research. The study characterized TCR alpha and beta repertoires from about 8 infant thymus samples and a few related peripheral blood samples. The infant donors were about 7 to 250 days old, and the cohort included five or six males and two females. Thymocytes were released mechanically from tissue and stored at -70 °C as pellets of roughly 9.5-32 million cells. A QIAsymphony instrument was used to extract genomic DNA from frozen cell pellets. The immunoSEQ multiplex PCR assay was used to amplify the TCRB and TCRAD loci from a standardized quantity of quality-controlled genomic DNA. Amplicons spanned the V(D)J region at a length sufficient to cover the CDR3 and identify V and J genes. Amplicon sequencing was performed on an Illumina platform through the commercial immunoSEQ service. Primer bias and sequencing errors were corrected as previously described, and TCRAD and TCRB were defined on the basis of the IMGT database. Repertoires were analysed with immunoSEQ Analyzer 3.0 and VDJTools, covering basic statistics, V/J segment usage, diversity estimates, rarefaction and pairwise overlap. Chao1, ChaoE, Efron-Thisted, Shannon and inverse Simpson indices were used to estimate diversity, which was also estimated on datasets down-sampled to the smallest sample. Repertoire overlap was determined by strict matching of CDR3 nucleotide sequence, V gene and J gene, and Jaccard-based multidimensional scaling clustering was applied. Thymus samples yielded on average approximately 840,000 unique TCRB clonotypes, compared with roughly 76,000 from blood samples.

The receptor was derived from a boy under two years old with a congenital heart defect. Donor details come from another sample of the same person, matched by shared clones. The specimen sequenced was thymocytes.

This receptor has the CDR3 CASSLEPLETYEQYF. The DNA reads TGTGCCAGCAGCTTAGAACCATTAGAGACCTACGAGCAGTACTTC. The rearranged segments are TRBV7-6 and TRBJ2-7; the D segment cannot be called with confidence. From a lookup of the germline V gene, CDR1 and CDR2 are SGHVS and FNYEAQ. The cysteine opens and the phenylalanine closes a CDR3 of 15 amino acids. CDR3 DNA is the only sequence kept; it has 45 bases, read in frame from the first base. At the junction V is shortened by 1 base and J by 2 bases, with 12 bases in between.